A single sample gave rise to the 24 T cell receptor beta chains below, sequenced in a study of T-cell reconstitution after alpha-beta-depleted transplantation in children. A TCRbeta library incorporating unique molecular identifiers was prepared. TCRdb analysed the PCR reads with MiXCR anew, one entry per CDR3 protein. The top ten clones hold 5% of a sample with 780,000 or so distinct CDR3 sequences, roughly 15% of them seen once. The sequencing used PBMCs, mostly from graft donor cells, collected 360 days after TCRalphabeta/CD19-depleted stem cell transplant. These receptor sequences come from a male patient aged 10 to 17 who had a stem cell transplant for acute lymphoblastic leukemia, so the T cells may come from the graft donor.

V and J are TRBV7-9 and TRBJ2-3, with 8 bases matching TRBD1. V dropped 5 bases and J dropped 2; count of bases not matched to a gene: 12. CDR1 is SEHNR and CDR2 is FQNEAQ in the germline V gene (reference sequence). This CDR3 has 17 amino acids. This CDR3 is CASSIGLRTGNTDTQYF. CDR3 nucleotides: TGTGCCAGCAGCATCGGGTTGCGGACAGGGAACACAGATACGCAGTATTTT.

The rearrangement links TRBV27 to TRBJ2-4; D is perhaps TRBD2 (7 bases). CDR1 and CDR2 from the germline V gene are MNHEY and SMNVEV (reference sequence). V lost 2 bases to trimming and J lost 0 bases, with 17 bases between them. This CDR3 has 18 residues. The CDR3 region is CASSLRGRGALAKNIQYF. CDR3 sequence (DNA): TGTGCCAGCAGTTTAAGGGGTCGGGGGGCCCTAGCCAAAAACATTCAGTACTTC.

With regard to this clonotype: A much larger clone differs from this one at a single base, so this may be a read error. V and J are TRBV20-1 and TRBJ1-1, with D possibly TRBD1 on 6 matching bases. This CDR3 comprises 15 residues. The V gene's germline CDR1 is DFQATT and CDR2 SNEGSKA (reference sequence). This CDR3 reads CCARAIQGFDTEAFF. CDR3 nucleotide sequence: TGCTGTGCTAGAGCTATACAGGGTTTCGACACTGAAGCTTTCTTT.

Many counts were recorded for this clonotype. The genes are TRBV15 and TRBJ2-7, with 7 bases that match TRBD2. V trimming: 1 base; J trimming: 1 base; junction bases outside the gene matches: 10. Germline CDR1 reads LNHNV; CDR2 reads YYDKDF (reference sequence). The CDR3 contains 17 residues. In DNA form, the CDR3 reads TGTGCCACCAGCAGAGCCCTACTAGCGCAGGAATCCTACGAGCAGTACTTC. It encodes CATSRALLAQESYEQYF.

This clonotype was counted between two and nine times. The V and J genes are TRBV4-1 and TRBJ2-7, with D perhaps assigned TRBD1 or TRBD2 (5 bases each). Trimming took 4 bases from V and 1 from J, leaving 23 bases between them. CDR3 length equals 18 residues. Germline CDR1 reads MGHRA; CDR2 reads YSYEKL. As DNA, the CDR3 is TGCGCCAGCAGCCGGGGCCGGGGTCTGCGGCTGGAATCCTACGAGCAGTACTTC. Translating it yields CASSRGRGLRLESYEQYF.

This clonotype was counted between two and nine times. The V and J genes are TRBV20-1 and TRBJ2-1, with D possibly matching TRBD2 (5 bases). The CDR3 length is 15 residues. Germline assignment: CDR1 DFQATT and CDR2 SNEGSKA (reference sequence). With 4 bases removed from V and 0 bases from J, the gap between germline ends came to 13 bases. The CDR3 DNA reads as TGCAGTGCTATCGGCCGGGAAAGCTCCTACAATGAGCAGTTCTTC. Its translation: CSAIGRESSYNEQFF.

This clonotype occurred a few times. The chain links TRBV27 to TRBJ2-2, with 10 positions matching TRBD2. J was trimmed by 2 bases and V by 3 bases; bases with no gene match: 3. The CDR3 spans 16 residues. The V gene's germline CDR1 is MNHEY and CDR2 SMNVEV (reference sequence). The CDR3, as DNA: TGTGCCAGCAGTTTCCCTAGCGGGAGAAACACCGGGGAGCTGTTTTTT. This sequence encodes CASSFPSGRNTGELFF.

This chain connects TRBV21-1 to TRBJ1-2. TRBV21-1 has pseudogene status. This CDR3 contains 24 residues. In DNA form, the CDR3 reads TGTGCCAGCGCGAAAGCAAGAGGGCCACGGGGGGGTGACGAGTGGATTTTAGCTAACTATGGCTACACCTTC. Translated, it gives CASAKARGPRGGDEWILANYGYTF.

This rearrangement joins TRBV20-1 to TRBJ2-1, with TRBD2 matching over 7 bases. From germline, CDR1 is DFQATT and CDR2 SNEGSKA (reference sequence). The V segment lost 5 bases and the J segment 3 bases; nucleotides outside the gene matches: 4. This CDR3 spans 13 amino acids. CDR3 in DNA: TGCAGTGCTCTACCTAGCGGCTACAATGAGCAGTTCTTC. Translating gives CSALPSGYNEQFF.

A few counts support this clonotype. V gene TRBV7-8 combines with J gene TRBJ1-4; D is possibly TRBD1 (5 bases). V lost 6 bases and J lost 0, with 14 bases in between. Germline assignment: CDR1 SGHVS and CDR2 FQNEAQ. The CDR3 loop spans 16 amino acids. This chain's CDR3 is CASSGETVSTNEKLFF. The CDR3 nucleotides are TGTGCCAGCAGTGGGGAGACAGTCTCAACTAATGAAAAACTGTTTTTT.

The table lists this clonotype with a few counts. V gene TRBV15 combines with J gene TRBJ2-1; a weak D match, TRBD2 (6 bases). V was pared by 0 bases and J by 9 bases, with 15 bases between. Germline V gene data show CDR1 as LNHNV and CDR2 as YYDKDF (reference sequence). The CDR3 contains 15 residues. The CDR3, as DNA: TGTGCCACCAGCAGAGATCTGGGAGGACGGGCTGAGCAGTTCTTC. This gives the protein CATSRDLGGRAEQFF.

This rearrangement joins TRBV19 to TRBJ2-7, with D hard to call. Germline V gene data show CDR1 as LNHDA and CDR2 as SQIVND (reference sequence). V dropped 3 bases and J dropped 6 bases, with 15 bases sitting between them. The CDR3 is 14 amino acids. CDR3 nucleotide sequence: TGTGCCAGTAGTATCCCTGGGTCCTCCGGCGAGCAGTACTTC. Protein sequence: CASSIPGSSGEQYF.

This chain connects TRBV11-1 to TRBJ2-1, with a possible D match to TRBD2 (5 bases). With 1 base removed from V and 10 bases from J, the gap between germline ends came to 14 bases. CDR1 and CDR2 (germline): SGHAT, FQDESV (reference sequence). The CDR3 contains 14 residues. CDR3: CASSLVGSGPEQFF. In nucleotides, the CDR3 is TGTGCCAGCAGCTTAGTAGGGAGCGGCCCAGAGCAGTTCTTC.

The CDR3 loop is CASSLTGQGTIYGYTF. The CDR3 nucleotides read TGCGCCAGCAGCTTGACAGGGCAGGGGACTATCTATGGCTACACCTTC. V usage is TRBV5-1 and J usage is TRBJ1-2, with D possibly TRBD1 on 6 matching bases. Germline assignment: CDR1 SGHRS and CDR2 YFSETQ. The CDR3 extends over 16 amino acids. V lost 1 base, J lost 4 bases, and 17 bases lay in between.

This clonotype was seen many times. The rearrangement uses TRBV7-9 and TRBJ2-2; tentatively, D is TRBD1 (6 bases). Germline lookup yields CDR1 SEHNR and CDR2 FQNEAQ (reference sequence). This CDR3 is 15 amino acids long. With 5 bases removed from V and 8 bases from J, the gap between germline ends came to 18 bases. The CDR3 DNA is TGTGCCAGCAGCCTTCGGACAGCACTGGCAGGGGAGCTGTTTTTT. Translation: CASSLRTALAGELFF.

The chain uses TRBV12-3 or TRBV12-4 and TRBJ2-7; D may correspond to TRBD1 or TRBD2 (5 bases each). Trimming pared 5 bases from V and 2 bases from J, leaving 10 bases between. This CDR3 has 13 amino acids. CDR3 coding DNA: TGTGCCAGCAGTCGGGGCGTTGCCTACGAGCAGTACTTC. This translates into CASSRGVAYEQYF.

The rearrangement links TRBV29-1 to TRBJ2-1, with D uncertain. The germline V and J ends were trimmed by 6 bases and 0 bases, with 9 bases remaining between them. The CDR3 totals 13 residues. The germline CDR1 and CDR2 sequences are SQVTM and ANQGSEA. CDR3 sequence reads: CSVERSSYNEQFF. The CDR3 coding sequence is TGCAGCGTCGAGAGAAGCTCCTACAATGAGCAGTTCTTC.

This clonotype was observed at least ten times. This rearrangement joins TRBV28 to TRBJ2-7; 16 nucleotides match TRBD2. The trim removed 3 bases at V and 3 bases at J, leaving 5 bases unmatched. Germline-derived CDR1 and CDR2 are MDHEN and SYDVKM. This CDR3 comprises 17 residues. CDR3 amino acids: CASSLGTSGRAFYEQYF. The CDR3 nucleotides read TGTGCCAGCAGTTTGGGGACTAGCGGGAGGGCCTTCTACGAGCAGTACTTC.

The chain joins TRBV9 to TRBJ2-3, with D unclear. CDR1 and CDR2 from the germline V gene are SGDLS and YYNGEE. Trimming took off 2 bases at V and 10 bases at J, with 14 bases between the two ends. This CDR3 spans 13 amino acids. The CDR3 coding sequence is TGTGCCAGCAGCGTTCCCTTCGCCGGCGCGCAGTATTTT. It encodes CASSVPFAGAQYF.

At least ten counts were recorded for this clonotype. V is TRBV29-1 and J is TRBJ2-7, with a tentative D call TRBD1 (5 bases). The V and J ends lost 6 bases and 2 bases respectively, with 14 bases between them. The CDR3 runs 13 residues. CDR1 is SQVTM and CDR2 is ANQGSEA in the germline V gene. CDR3 loop: CSVGHLQAYEQYF. The DNA for the CDR3 is TGCAGCGTCGGACATCTTCAGGCCTACGAGCAGTACTTC.

This clonotype showed up just a few times. This chain joins TRBV24-1 and TRBJ2-2; 12 bases line up with TRBD2. Germline V gene sequence: CDR1 KGHDR, CDR2 SFDVKD. V shed 7 bases and J 3 bases; nucleotides not matched to a gene: 11. The CDR3 consists of 18 residues. Here the CDR3 DNA reads TGTGCCACCAGCACCGCCGAGCTAGCGGGAGGGTACACCGGGGAGCTGTTTTTT. Its protein product is CATSTAELAGGYTGELFF.

The rearrangement joins TRBV7-2 to TRBJ2-7; TRBD2 matches 8 bases. The germline V gene has CDR1 SGHTA and CDR2 FQGNSA. The CDR3 runs 15 residues. J was trimmed by 4 bases and V by 5 bases; bases with no gene match: 10. This CDR3 reads CASSAPGRERYEQYF. CDR3 in DNA: TGTGCCAGCAGCGCACCCGGGAGGGAGAGGTACGAGCAGTACTTC.

This clonotype was counted only a few times. The V and J genes are TRBV10-3 and TRBJ2-7; 10 bases are shared with TRBD2. The germline CDR1 and CDR2 sequences are ENHRY and SYGVKD. Trimming removed 4 bases from V and 6 bases from J; junction bases left unmatched: 12. This CDR3 has 16 residues. This CDR3 is CAISGRGLAGESEQYF. CDR3 nucleotide sequence: TGTGCCATCAGTGGACGTGGCCTAGCGGGAGAGAGCGAGCAGTACTTC.

This clonotype showed up just a few times. The genes are TRBV12-3 or TRBV12-4 and TRBJ2-7, with a tentative D call TRBD2 (5 bases). Trimming took 2 bases from V and 2 from J, leaving 13 bases between them. The CDR3 extends over 15 amino acids. In DNA form, the CDR3 reads TGTGCCAGCAGTTTATGGTTAGCGCCCCCCTACGAGCAGTACTTC. Amino acid sequence: CASSLWLAPPYEQYF.